The following is a T cell receptor beta chain sequence with its context. Its specificity is unknown. This CDR3 has 18 amino acids. V shed 1 base, J shed 7 bases, and the junction held 12 bases outside the gene matches. Germline lookup yields CDR1 SGHTA and CDR2 FQGNSA. The sample originates from a study of blood T cells in healthy people across ages. Background on the study: The template switching approach captured approximately one barcoded beta molecule for every two T cells.

Study results and caveats: Unknown CMV status may confound age-related changes in expanded clones.

A J-beta primer mix and a sample-barcoded 5' primer were used in a second PCR of roughly 7 to 12 cycles. Each CDR3 protein is one row after TCRdb ran MiXCR on the 5' RACE reads. Counted here are 600,000 or so distinct CDR3 sequences, under 55% occurring once; the ten biggest clones make up 20% to 25%. The rearrangement uses TRBV7-2 and TRBJ2-7; 14 bases match TRBD2. This receptor was taken from an elderly man in good health. Material: blood. The CDR3 DNA reads TGTGCCAGCAGCTTAGTGGGGACTAGCGGGGGAAACAACAATGAGCAGTACTTC. It encodes CASSLVGTSGGNNNEQYF.